The 23 T cell receptor beta chains reported below all come from one sample, sequenced in a study of blood T cell repertoires in COVID-19. The repertoire was sequenced with immunoSEQ multiplex PCR; TCRdb's copy has only in-frame clones and lacks some. This table has 200,000 to 300,000 clones, around 89% appearing once. Sequencing was performed on PBMCs or T cells enriched from blood (not recorded which). The source is a woman in her twenties or thirties who had recovered from COVID-19.

The rearrangement links TRBV18 to TRBJ1-2, with D possibly matching TRBD1 (5 bases). V dropped 1 base and J dropped 6 bases, with 12 bases sitting between them. CDR1 and CDR2 (germline): KGHSH, LQKENI. CDR3 length: 14 residues. CDR3 protein: CASSPRGDADGYTF. Written as DNA, the CDR3 is TGTGCCAGCTCACCACGGGGCGACGCTGATGGCTACACCTTC.

The rearrangement links TRBV2 to TRBJ2-7, with 12 bases fitting TRBD2. The CDR3 sequence is 15 residues long. Per germline, CDR1 SNHLY and CDR2 FYNNEI. The V gene end was trimmed by 0 bases and the J gene end by 7 bases; junction bases not matched to a gene: 4. The CDR3 protein is CASSEATSGSREQYF. The CDR3 bases are TGTGCCAGCAGTGAAGCGACTAGCGGGAGTAGGGAGCAGTACTTC.

The chain is built from TRBV3-1 (or the pseudogene TRBV3-2) and TRBJ2-3, with unresolved D. The ends were cut back, 5 bases at V and 11 bases at J, with 14 bases in the middle. Per the germline V gene, CDR1 is LGHDT and CDR2 is YNNKEL (reference sequence). The CDR3 loop spans 12 amino acids. CDR3 sequence: CASSSTSSRQYF. The CDR3, as DNA: TGTGCCAGCAGCTCCACATCATCTCGGCAGTATTTT.

The rearrangement links TRBV21-1 to TRBJ1-6; the D segment call TRBD1 is taken from the table without a DNA check. TRBV21-1 is recorded as a pseudogene. The CDR3 extends over 16 amino acids. This chain's CDR3 is CASSTGQGRYNSPLHF. In DNA, the CDR3 is TGTGCCAGCAGCACGGGACAGGGGCGGTATAATTCACCCCTCCACTTT.

The CDR3 here is CASRSTTGGRGYTF. For the CDR3, the DNA is TGTGCCAGCAGGTCCACAACAGGGGGCCGGGGCTACACCTTC. The gene calls are TRBV27 and TRBJ1-2; 9 bases fit TRBD1. The germline V gene encodes CDR1 MNHEY and CDR2 SMNVEV (reference sequence). After removal of 6 bases from V and 8 bases from J, the junction contained 10 bases not matched to a gene. This CDR3 is 14 amino acids long.

The genes are TRBV9 and TRBJ2-1; no reliable D call. The ends were cut back, 4 bases at V and 0 bases at J, with 20 bases in the middle. Per the germline V gene, CDR1 is SGDLS and CDR2 is YYNGEE. The CDR3 consists of 18 residues. The CDR3 DNA sequence: TGTGCCAGCAGCCTGAGGCCCGACTCCCTTAGCTCCTACAATGAGCAGTTCTTC. Its protein product is CASSLRPDSLSSYNEQFF.

This clone showed up just a few times. The CDR3 coding sequence is TGTGCCAGCAGTTTATTCGGCGGGGAGCTGTTTTTT. Amino acids: CASSLFGGELFF. The chain couples TRBV28 to TRBJ2-2; D unresolved. CDR3 size: 12 residues. Germline V gene data show CDR1 as MDHEN and CDR2 as SYDVKM. V lost 1 base to trimming and J lost 7 bases, with 4 bases between them.

The chain couples TRBV11-3 to TRBJ2-1; the D gene is possibly TRBD2 (6 bases). V lost 5 bases to trimming and J lost 4 bases, with 15 bases between them. Germline lookup yields CDR1 SGHNT and CDR2 YENEEA. The length of the CDR3 is 15 residues. The CDR3 here is CASSQRVADYNEQFF. DNA for the CDR3: TGTGCCAGCAGCCAGAGAGTAGCGGATTACAATGAGCAGTTCTTC. Supplemented by reference TRBV11-3 and TRBJ2-1, the full variable domain reads EAGVVQSPRYKIIEKKQPVAFWCNPISGHNTLYWYLQNLGQGPELLIRYENEEAVDDSQLPKDRFSAERLKGVDSTLKIQPAELGDSAVYLCASSQRVADYNEQFFGPGTRLTVL.

The chain combines TRBV7-3 with TRBJ2-5; TRBD2 matches at 7 bases. Germline loops: CDR1 SGHTA, CDR2 FQGTGA. V was clipped by 5 bases and J by 5 bases; unmatched bases: 8. CDR3 size: 14 residues. CDR3 in DNA: TGTGCCAGCAGCCCGACTAGCAGAGGCGAGACCCAGTACTTC. Amino acid sequence: CASSPTSRGETQYF.

This clone was seen just once. This chain joins TRBV18 and TRBJ2-4; 12 nucleotides match TRBD1. This CDR3 is 20 amino acids long. After removal of 6 bases from V and 1 base from J, the junction contained 16 bases not matched to a gene. CDR1 is KGHSH, CDR2 LQKENI, per germline. Written as DNA, the CDR3 is TGTGCCAGCTCCCCGGAATGGGGGACAGGGGGCGTTGATGCCAAAAACATTCAGTACTTC. It translates to CASSPEWGTGGVDAKNIQYF. The variable domain in full, with the rest retrieved from reference TRBV18 and TRBJ2-4, is NAGVMQNPRHLVRRRGQEARLRCSPMKGHSHVYWYRQLPEEGLKFMVYLQKENIIDESGMPKERFSAEFPKEGPSILRIQQVVRGDSAAYFCASSPEWGTGGVDAKNIQYFGAGTRLSVL.

J is TRBJ1-5 and V is TRBV27; D may be TRBD1 (5 bases). Looked up from germline, CDR1 is MNHEY and CDR2 is SMNVEV (reference sequence). The V end was cut by 6 bases, the J end by 3 bases, with 9 bases between. This CDR3 spans 13 amino acids. This CDR3 is CASSDRYNQPQHF. The CDR3 DNA follows: TGTGCCAGCAGCGACAGATACAATCAGCCCCAGCATTTT.

The chain uses TRBV9 and TRBJ1-1, with 11 bases lining up with TRBD1. The V and J ends lost 3 bases and 5 bases, in that order; junction bases with no gene match: 6. CDR1 SGDLS and CDR2 YYNGEE come from the germline V gene. The length of the CDR3 is 15 residues. CDR3 sequence: CASSGGQGGETEAFF. The CDR3, as DNA: TGTGCCAGCAGCGGGGGACAGGGGGGTGAAACTGAAGCTTTCTTT.

This chain uses TRBV6-5 with TRBJ2-1, with 13 positions matching TRBD2. Germline V gene data show CDR1 as MNHEY and CDR2 as SVGAGI. V lost 6 bases to trimming and J lost 8 bases; unmatched junction nucleotides: 4. The length of the CDR3 is 14 residues. The CDR3 sequence: CASRLAGGVDEQFF. As DNA, the CDR3 is TGTGCCAGCAGACTAGCGGGAGGGGTCGATGAGCAGTTCTTC.

This clone was recorded a few times. V gene TRBV9 combines with J gene TRBJ1-2; D is undetermined. CDR3 length equals 15 residues. Germline V gene sequence: CDR1 SGDLS, CDR2 YYNGEE. V was cut by 0 bases and J by 0 bases, with 9 bases left in between. This CDR3 is CASSVGLAANYGYTF. The CDR3, as DNA: TGTGCCAGCAGCGTAGGACTGGCCGCTAACTATGGCTACACCTTC.

The rearrangement links TRBV6-6 to TRBJ2-7; a possible D gene is TRBD2 (6 bases). In germline, CDR1 is MNHNY, CDR2 SVGAGI (reference sequence). This CDR3 contains 16 residues. V gave up 4 bases and J gave up 0 bases, with 16 bases separating them. The CDR3 is CASSFRRGEGSYEQYF. CDR3 nucleotides: TGTGCCAGCAGTTTCCGGAGGGGCGAGGGCTCCTACGAGCAGTACTTC.

CDR3 amino acids: CASTPRKGFAYEQYF. Here the CDR3 DNA reads TGTGCCAGCACCCCTAGGAAGGGGTTTGCCTACGAGCAGTACTTC. The chain is built from TRBV7-9 and TRBJ2-7, with a weak D call TRBD1 (5 bases). The CDR3 has 15 amino acids. Trimming took 7 bases from V and 2 from J, leaving 18 bases between them. Germline CDR1 reads SEHNR; CDR2 reads FQNEAQ (reference sequence).

The chain combines TRBV9 with TRBJ2-1, with 12 bases aligning to TRBD2. V was clipped by 3 bases and J by 7 bases; unmatched bases: 11. Germline assignment: CDR1 SGDLS and CDR2 YYNGEE. This CDR3 region has 17 residues. The CDR3 region has the DNA TGTGCCAGCAGCGAAAAGCTAGCGGGAGGGCCTGGGAATGAGCAGTTCTTC. Its translation: CASSEKLAGGPGNEQFF.

The chain recombines TRBV7-2 with TRBJ2-2, with 9 nucleotides matching TRBD1. Germline assignment: CDR1 SGHTA and CDR2 FQGNSA. The CDR3 totals 15 residues. With 5 bases clipped from V and 3 bases from J, the junction kept 4 bases outside the gene matches. The DNA of the CDR3 is TGTGCCAGCAGCCCACAGGGGGCCGACACCGGGGAGCTGTTTTTT. Translation: CASSPQGADTGELFF.

DNA of the CDR3: TGTGCCAGCAGCCCCCGGGATTTCTATGGCTACACCTTC. It yields the protein CASSPRDFYGYTF. V and J are TRBV7-9 and TRBJ1-2; D not resolved. Per germline, CDR1 SEHNR and CDR2 FQNEAQ (reference sequence). V lost 5 bases, J lost 4 bases, and 11 bases lay in between. The CDR3 is 13 amino acids.

The gene calls are TRBV7-3 and TRBJ2-1, with TRBD2 matching over 10 bases. Germline CDR1 is SGHTA and CDR2 is FQGTGA. Trimming at V came to 2 bases and at J to 3 bases, leaving 1 base not matched to a gene. This CDR3 region has 15 residues. The CDR3 DNA is TGTGCCAGCAGCTTAGTAGCGGGAGGCTACAATGAGCAGTTCTTC. Translating gives CASSLVAGGYNEQFF.

This CDR3 reads CASRQGASSRYEQFF. CDR3 nucleotides: TGTGCCAGCAGGCAGGGGGCCTCCTCCCGGTATGAGCAGTTCTTC. The chain uses TRBV27 and TRBJ2-1; 8 bases are a match to TRBD1. The CDR3 runs 15 residues. Germline CDR1 MNHEY, CDR2 SMNVEV (reference sequence). V was pared by 6 bases and J by 8 bases, with 12 bases of the junction left unmatched.

CDR3 nucleotides: TGTGCCAGCAGGGGGACTAGCCGGCGGCAGTTCTTC. Translated, it gives CASRGTSRRQFF. The genes are TRBV12-3 or TRBV12-4 and TRBJ2-1, with 9 bases aligning to TRBD2. V lost 6 bases and J lost 12; bases outside the gene matches: 6. The CDR3 loop spans 12 amino acids.

J is TRBJ2-1 and V is TRBV7-9; tentative D call: TRBD2 (5 bases). Germline CDR1 reads SEHNR; CDR2 reads FQNEAQ (reference sequence). This CDR3 region has 15 residues. Trimming cost V 1 base and J 1 base, with 8 bases left between them. The CDR3 here is CASSLGRGSYNEQFF. CDR3 sequence (DNA): TGTGCCAGCAGCTTAGGGCGCGGGTCCTACAATGAGCAGTTCTTC.